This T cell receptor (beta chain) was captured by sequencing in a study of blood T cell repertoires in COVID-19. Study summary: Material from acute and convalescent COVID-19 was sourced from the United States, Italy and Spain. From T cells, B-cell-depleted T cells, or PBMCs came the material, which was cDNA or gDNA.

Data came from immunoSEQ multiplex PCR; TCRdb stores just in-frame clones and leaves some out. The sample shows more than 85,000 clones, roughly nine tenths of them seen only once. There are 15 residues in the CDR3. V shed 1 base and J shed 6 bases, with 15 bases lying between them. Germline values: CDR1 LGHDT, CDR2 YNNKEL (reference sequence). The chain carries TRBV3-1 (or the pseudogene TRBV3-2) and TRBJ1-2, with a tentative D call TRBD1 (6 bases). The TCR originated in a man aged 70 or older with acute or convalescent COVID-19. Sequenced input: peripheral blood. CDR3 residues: CASSQGSGARDGYTF. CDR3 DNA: TGTGCCAGCAGCCAAGGGTCAGGGGCCAGGGATGGCTACACCTTC.